This T cell receptor beta chain comes out of a study of shared clonotypes between healthy human individuals. Naive CD8 isolation took CD45RO-negative cells positively selected for CCR7 and excluded terminally differentiated effector memory CD45RA+ cells. The donor population consisted of healthy HIV-negative adults with no recent acute infections or vaccinations. The assay was immunoSEQ multiplex PCR, and TCRdb's table has in-frame clones only and misses some. Of some 2,100,000 clones in the sample, 93% were seen once. The clonotype was recovered from a man in his late teens or twenties in good health. Some clones in this sample may be carry-over from other donors' samples. Input material: naive CD8+ T cells from PBMCs.

The CDR3 here is CASSDQQGYEQYF. CDR3 in DNA: TGTGCCAGCAGCGACCAACAGGGCTACGAGCAGTACTTC. The chain joins TRBV6-5 to TRBJ2-7; possible D gene TRBD1, 6 bases. The V end was cut by 6 bases, the J end by 3 bases, with 12 bases between. Looked up from germline, CDR1 is MNHEY and CDR2 is SVGAGI. This CDR3 region has 13 residues.